This TCR beta chain was identified in a study of T cell responses to AZD1222 COVID-19 vaccine. Regarding the study as a whole: Only six or seven AZD1222 recipients tested seropositive at baseline.

On this clone: Antigen: not known.

Only in-frame clones appear in the TCRdb table, and some are missing; sequencing was by immunoSEQ multiplex PCR. The data show about 100,000 clones, roughly nine tenths seen once. The CDR3 is 14 amino acids. Germline-derived CDR1 and CDR2 are SGHTA and FQGNSA. J gave up 4 bases and V 5 bases, and 6 bases lay outside the gene matches. This clonotype was obtained from an adult in good health. This sequence joins TRBV7-2 and TRBJ1-1, with 8 nucleotides matching TRBD1. The sequencing used peripheral blood, collected on day 0 of AZD1222 vaccination. CDR3 residues: CASSPTTGGTEAFF. CDR3 DNA: TGTGCCAGCAGCCCCACAACAGGGGGCACTGAAGCTTTCTTT.